This T cell receptor (beta chain) stems from a study of T cells in Graves' hyperthyroidism and ophthalmopathy. Study overall: Peripheral blood was taken when the disease was first diagnosed, before any treatment began. Study-wide findings and caveats: Most clonotypes expanded in the thyroid (above 0.001) were also present in blood.

The CDR3 covers 16 residues. Germline V gives CDR1 DFQATT, CDR2 SNEGSKA (reference sequence). J lost 0 bases, V lost 6 bases, and 13 bases had no gene match. This clonotype was found many times. Its target is not known. The source material, RNA transcripts, was used to amplify TCR beta CDR3 regions. HTBI primers were used for first-round RT-PCR of the TCR CDR3. In TCRdb, the multiplex PCR reads were re-called with MiXCR into one record per CDR3 protein. The sample records 450,000 to 550,000 distinct CDR3 sequences, around 24% being singletons. The source of this sequence is a woman aged 25 to 39 with Graves' ophthalmopathy. The rearrangement joins TRBV20-1 to TRBJ1-1, with TRBD1 identical over 7 bases. The specimen sequenced was blood. The CDR3 DNA reads as TGCAGTGCCAGGGGGGTAGACAGCCCTTTGAACACTGAAGCTTTCTTT. The encoded protein is CSARGVDSPLNTEAFF.